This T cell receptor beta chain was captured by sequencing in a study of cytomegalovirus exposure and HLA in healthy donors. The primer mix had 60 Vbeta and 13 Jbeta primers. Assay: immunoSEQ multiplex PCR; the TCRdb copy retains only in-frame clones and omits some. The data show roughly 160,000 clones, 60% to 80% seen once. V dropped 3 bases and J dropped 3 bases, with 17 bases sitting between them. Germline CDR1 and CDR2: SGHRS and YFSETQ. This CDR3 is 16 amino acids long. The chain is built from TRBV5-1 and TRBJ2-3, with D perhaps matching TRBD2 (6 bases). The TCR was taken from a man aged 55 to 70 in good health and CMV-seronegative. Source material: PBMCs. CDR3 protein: CASSSRLVSTTDTQYF. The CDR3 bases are TGCGCCAGCAGCTCAAGACTAGTCTCAACTACAGATACGCAGTATTTT.